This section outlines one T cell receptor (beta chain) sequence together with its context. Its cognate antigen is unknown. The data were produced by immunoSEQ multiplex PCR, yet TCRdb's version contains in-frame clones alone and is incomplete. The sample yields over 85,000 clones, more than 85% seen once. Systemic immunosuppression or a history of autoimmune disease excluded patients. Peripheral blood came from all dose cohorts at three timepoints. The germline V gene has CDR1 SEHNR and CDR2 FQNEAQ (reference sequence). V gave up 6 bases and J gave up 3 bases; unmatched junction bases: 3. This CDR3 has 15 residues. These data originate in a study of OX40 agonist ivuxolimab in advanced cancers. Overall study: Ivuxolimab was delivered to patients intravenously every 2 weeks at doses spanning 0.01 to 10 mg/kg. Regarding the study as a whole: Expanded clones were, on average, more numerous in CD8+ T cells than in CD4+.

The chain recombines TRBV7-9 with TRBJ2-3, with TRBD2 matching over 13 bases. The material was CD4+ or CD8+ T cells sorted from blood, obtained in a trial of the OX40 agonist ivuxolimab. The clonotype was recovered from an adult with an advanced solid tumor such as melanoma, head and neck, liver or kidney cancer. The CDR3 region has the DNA TGTGCCAGCAGTAAACTAGCGGGAGGGACAGATACGCAGTATTTT. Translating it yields CASSKLAGGTDTQYF.